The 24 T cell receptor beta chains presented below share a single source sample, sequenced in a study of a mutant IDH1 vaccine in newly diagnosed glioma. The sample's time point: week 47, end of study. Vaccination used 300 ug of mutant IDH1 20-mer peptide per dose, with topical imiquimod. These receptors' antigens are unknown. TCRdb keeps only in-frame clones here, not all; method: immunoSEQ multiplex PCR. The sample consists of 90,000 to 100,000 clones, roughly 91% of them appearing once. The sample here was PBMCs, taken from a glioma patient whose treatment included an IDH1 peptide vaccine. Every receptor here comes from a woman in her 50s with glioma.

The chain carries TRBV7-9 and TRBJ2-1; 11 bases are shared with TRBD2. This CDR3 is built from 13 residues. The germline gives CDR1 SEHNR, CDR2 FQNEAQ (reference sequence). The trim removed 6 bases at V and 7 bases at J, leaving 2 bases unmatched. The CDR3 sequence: CASRASGRNEQFF. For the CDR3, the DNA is TGTGCCAGCAGAGCTAGCGGGAGGAATGAGCAGTTCTTC.

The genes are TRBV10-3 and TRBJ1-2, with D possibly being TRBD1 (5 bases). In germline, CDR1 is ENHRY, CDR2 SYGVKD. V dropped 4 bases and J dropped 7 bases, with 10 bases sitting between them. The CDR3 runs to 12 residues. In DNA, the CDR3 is TGTGCCATCAGTGTGGCGGGGCGTGGCTACACCTTC. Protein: CAISVAGRGYTF.

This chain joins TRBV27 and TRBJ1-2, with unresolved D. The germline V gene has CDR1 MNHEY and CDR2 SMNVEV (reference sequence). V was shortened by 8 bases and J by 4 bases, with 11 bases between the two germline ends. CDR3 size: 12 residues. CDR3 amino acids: CASGRAPYGYTF. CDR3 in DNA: TGTGCCAGCGGCCGGGCCCCCTATGGCTACACCTTC.

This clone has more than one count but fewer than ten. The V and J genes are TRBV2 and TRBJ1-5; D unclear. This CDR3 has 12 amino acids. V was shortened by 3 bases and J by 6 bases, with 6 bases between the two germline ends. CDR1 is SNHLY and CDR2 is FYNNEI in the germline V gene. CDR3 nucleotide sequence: TGTGCCAGCAGTGATATGGGTCAGCCCCAGCATTTT. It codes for CASSDMGQPQHF.

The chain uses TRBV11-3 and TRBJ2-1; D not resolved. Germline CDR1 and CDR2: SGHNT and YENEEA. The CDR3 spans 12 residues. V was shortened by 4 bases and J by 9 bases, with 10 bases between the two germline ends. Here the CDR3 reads CASSSLNGEQFF. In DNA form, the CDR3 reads TGTGCCAGCAGCTCCTTGAACGGTGAGCAGTTCTTC.

The CDR3 here is CASSLLLQGLENYGYTF. CDR3 in DNA: TGTGCCAGCAGCCTACTGTTGCAGGGCCTTGAGAACTATGGCTACACCTTC. The chain is built from TRBV5-6 and TRBJ1-2, with D perhaps TRBD1 (5 bases). In germline, CDR1 is SGHDT, CDR2 YYEEEE. This CDR3 comprises 17 residues. V dropped 4 bases and J dropped 2 bases, with 21 bases sitting between them.

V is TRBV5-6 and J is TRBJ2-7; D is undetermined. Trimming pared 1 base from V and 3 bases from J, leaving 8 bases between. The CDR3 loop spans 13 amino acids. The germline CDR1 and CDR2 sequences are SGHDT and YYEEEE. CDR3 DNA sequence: TGTGCCAGCAGCTTGCACGGGCGCTACGAGCAGTACTTC. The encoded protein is CASSLHGRYEQYF.

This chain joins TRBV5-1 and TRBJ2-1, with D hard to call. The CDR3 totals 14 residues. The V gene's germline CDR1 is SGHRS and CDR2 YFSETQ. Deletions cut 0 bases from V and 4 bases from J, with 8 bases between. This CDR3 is CASSLANAYNEQFF. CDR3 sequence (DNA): TGCGCCAGCAGCTTGGCCAACGCGTACAATGAGCAGTTCTTC.

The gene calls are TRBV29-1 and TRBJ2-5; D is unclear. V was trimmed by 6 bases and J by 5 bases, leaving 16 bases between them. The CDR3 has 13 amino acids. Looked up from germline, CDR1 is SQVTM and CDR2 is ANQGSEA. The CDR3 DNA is TGCAGCGTAGTAGACGGCCCGCTGGAGACCCAGTACTTC. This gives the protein CSVVDGPLETQYF.

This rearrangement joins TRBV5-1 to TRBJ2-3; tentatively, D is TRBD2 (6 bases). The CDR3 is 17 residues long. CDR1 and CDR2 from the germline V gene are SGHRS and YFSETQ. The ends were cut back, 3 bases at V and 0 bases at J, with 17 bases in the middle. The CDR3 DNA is TGCGCCAGCAGCTCCCCGGTAGCGGTTCTTAGCACAGATACGCAGTATTTT. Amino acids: CASSSPVAVLSTDTQYF.

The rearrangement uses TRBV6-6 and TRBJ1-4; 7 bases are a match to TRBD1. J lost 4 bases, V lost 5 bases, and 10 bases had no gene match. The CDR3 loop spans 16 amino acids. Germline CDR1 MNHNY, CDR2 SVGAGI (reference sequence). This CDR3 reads CASSRDRGGNNEKLFF. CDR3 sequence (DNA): TGTGCCAGCAGTCGGGACAGAGGGGGAAATAATGAAAAACTGTTTTTT.

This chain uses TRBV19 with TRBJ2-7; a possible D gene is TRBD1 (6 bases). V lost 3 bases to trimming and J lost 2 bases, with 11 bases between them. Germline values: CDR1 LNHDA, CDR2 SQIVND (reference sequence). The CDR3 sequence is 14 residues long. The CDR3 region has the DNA TGTGCCAGTAGTATTACGGGACACCCCTACGAGCAGTACTTC. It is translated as CASSITGHPYEQYF.

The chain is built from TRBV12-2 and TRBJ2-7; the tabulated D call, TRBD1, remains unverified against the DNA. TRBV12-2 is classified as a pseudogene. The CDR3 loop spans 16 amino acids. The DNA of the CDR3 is TGTGCAAGTCGCTTAGCGGGACAGCCGGAGTCCTACGAGCAGTACTTC. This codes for CASRLAGQPESYEQYF.

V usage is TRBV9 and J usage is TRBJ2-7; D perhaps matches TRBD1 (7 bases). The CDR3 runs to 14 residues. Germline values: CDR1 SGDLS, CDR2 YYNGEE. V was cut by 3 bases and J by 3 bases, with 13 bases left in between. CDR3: CASSEGGGGYEQYF. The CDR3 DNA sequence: TGTGCCAGCAGCGAAGGAGGGGGCGGCTACGAGCAGTACTTC.

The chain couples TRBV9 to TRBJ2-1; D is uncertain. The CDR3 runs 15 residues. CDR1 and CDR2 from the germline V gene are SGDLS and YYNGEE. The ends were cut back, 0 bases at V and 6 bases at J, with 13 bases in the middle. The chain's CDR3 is CASSVDGGYANEQFF. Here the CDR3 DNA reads TGTGCCAGCAGCGTAGATGGCGGATACGCCAATGAGCAGTTCTTC.

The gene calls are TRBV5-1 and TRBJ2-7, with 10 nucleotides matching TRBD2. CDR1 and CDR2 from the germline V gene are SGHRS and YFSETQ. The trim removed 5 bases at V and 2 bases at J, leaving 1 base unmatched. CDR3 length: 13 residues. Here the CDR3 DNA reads TGCGCCAGCAGGCTAGCGGGGGCCTACGAGCAGTACTTC. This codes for CASRLAGAYEQYF.

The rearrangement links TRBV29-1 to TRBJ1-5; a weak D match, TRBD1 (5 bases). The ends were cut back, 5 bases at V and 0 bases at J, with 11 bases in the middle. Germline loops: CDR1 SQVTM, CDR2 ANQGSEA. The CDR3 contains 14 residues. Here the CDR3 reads CSVWDGYSNQPQHF. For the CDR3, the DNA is TGCAGCGTTTGGGACGGATATAGCAATCAGCCCCAGCATTTT.

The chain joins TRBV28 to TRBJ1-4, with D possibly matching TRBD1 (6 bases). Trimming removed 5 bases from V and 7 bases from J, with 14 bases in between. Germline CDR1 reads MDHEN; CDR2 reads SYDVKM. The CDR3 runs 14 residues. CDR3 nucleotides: TGTGCCAGCAGTAAGACAGGCGGGGGTGAAAAACTGTTTTTT. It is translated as CASSKTGGGEKLFF.

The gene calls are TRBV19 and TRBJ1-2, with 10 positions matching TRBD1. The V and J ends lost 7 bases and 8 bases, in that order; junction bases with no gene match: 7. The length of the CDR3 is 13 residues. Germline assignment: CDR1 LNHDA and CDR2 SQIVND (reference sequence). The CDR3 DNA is TGTGCCAGTAAAACCGGGACAGGGGACGGCTACACCTTC. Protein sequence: CASKTGTGDGYTF.

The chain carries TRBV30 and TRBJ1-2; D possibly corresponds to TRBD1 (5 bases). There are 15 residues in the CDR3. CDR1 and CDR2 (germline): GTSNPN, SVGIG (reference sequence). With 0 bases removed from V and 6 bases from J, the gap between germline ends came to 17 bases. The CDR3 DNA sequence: TGTGCCTGGAGTGTGCTGGGGGGGGACTTCGATGGCTACACCTTC. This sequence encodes CAWSVLGGDFDGYTF.

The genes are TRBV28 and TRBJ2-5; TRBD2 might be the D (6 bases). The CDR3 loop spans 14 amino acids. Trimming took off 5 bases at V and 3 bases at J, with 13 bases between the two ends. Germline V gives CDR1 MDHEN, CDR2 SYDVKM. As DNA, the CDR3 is TGTGCCAGCAGTAAACCGGGAGCTAAAGAGACCCAGTACTTC. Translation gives CASSKPGAKETQYF.

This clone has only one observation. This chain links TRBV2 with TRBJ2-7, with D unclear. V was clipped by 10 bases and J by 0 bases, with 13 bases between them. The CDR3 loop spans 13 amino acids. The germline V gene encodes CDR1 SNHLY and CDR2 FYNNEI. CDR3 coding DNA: TGTGCCATCGACCAGTTCCCCTCCTACGAGCAGTACTTC. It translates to CAIDQFPSYEQYF.

Here the CDR3 DNA reads TGTGCCAGCAGGTTCGGACAGGGGGGTCAGCCCCAGCATTTT. As protein: CASRFGQGGQPQHF. The V call is TRBV6-6, the J call TRBJ1-5; TRBD1 aligns across 10 bases. CDR1 and CDR2 (germline): MNHNY, SVGAGI (reference sequence). Trimming removed 6 bases from V and 6 bases from J; junction bases left unmatched: 5. This CDR3 contains 14 residues.

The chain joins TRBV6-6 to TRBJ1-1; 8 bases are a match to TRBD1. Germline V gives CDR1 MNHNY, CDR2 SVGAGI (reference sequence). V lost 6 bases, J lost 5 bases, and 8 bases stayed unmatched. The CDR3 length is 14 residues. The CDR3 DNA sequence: TGTGCCAGCAGGACGGGACAGGTGGAAACTGAAGCTTTCTTT. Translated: CASRTGQVETEAFF.